The 12 T cell receptor beta chains listed next were all sequenced from one sample in a study of blood T cell repertoires in COVID-19. Profiled with immunoSEQ multiplex PCR; TCRdb holds only in-frame clones, not every one. In the table there are about 95,000 clones, 80% to 95% of which are singletons. The sequenced sample consisted of peripheral blood. All receptors come from a woman aged 45-65 years in a cohort sampled during active COVID-19.

The V call is TRBV27, the J call TRBJ2-7, with 10 bases aligning to TRBD2. Losses at the gene ends were 6 bases for V and 6 bases for J; bases not matched to a gene: 8. Per the germline V gene, CDR1 is MNHEY and CDR2 is SMNVEV (reference sequence). The CDR3 has 14 residues. CDR3 in DNA: TGTGCCAGCAGCCAAGCGGGAGGGCCGGGCGAGCAGTACTTC. The encoded protein is CASSQAGGPGEQYF.

The genes are TRBV10-3 and TRBJ2-2, with TRBD1 identical over 7 bases. With 8 bases clipped from V and 0 bases from J, the junction kept 6 bases outside the gene matches. This CDR3 region has 15 residues. Germline V lookup: CDR1 ENHRY, CDR2 SYGVKD. The CDR3 protein is CAIQRGGPNTGELFF. The CDR3 nucleotides read TGTGCCATCCAAAGAGGGGGCCCGAACACCGGGGAGCTGTTTTTT.

The chain is built from TRBV6-5 and TRBJ1-2, with 9 bases aligning to TRBD1. CDR3 length: 15 amino acids. Trimming took 0 bases from V and 7 from J; bases not matched to a gene: 6. The germline V gene encodes CDR1 MNHEY and CDR2 SVGAGI. CDR3 in DNA: TGTGCCAGCAGTTACTCTGGGACAGGGTTGAGTGGCTACACCTTC. Encoded protein: CASSYSGTGLSGYTF.

V usage is TRBV6-1 and J usage is TRBJ1-1, with D perhaps TRBD1 (5 bases). The V gene's germline CDR1 is MNHNS and CDR2 SASEGT. The CDR3 loop spans 15 amino acids. V was clipped by 2 bases and J by 7 bases, with 17 bases between them. The CDR3 DNA reads as TGTGCCAGCAGTGAATGGGTCCTACGGGGGATTGAAGCTTTCTTT. It translates to CASSEWVLRGIEAFF.

The V gene is TRBV24-1, the J gene TRBJ1-1; D unresolved. The CDR3 sequence is 13 residues long. Germline values: CDR1 KGHDR, CDR2 SFDVKD. V was pared by 8 bases and J by 4 bases, with 13 bases between. CDR3: CATTGRAGTEAFF. The CDR3 nucleotides read TGTGCCACCACGGGGAGAGCGGGCACTGAAGCTTTCTTT.

This chain joins TRBV5-4 and TRBJ2-2, with 11 bases aligning to TRBD1. CDR1 is SGHNT, CDR2 YYREEE, per germline (reference sequence). CDR3 length equals 16 residues. The trim removed 4 bases at V and 7 bases at J, leaving 9 bases unmatched. The DNA for the CDR3 is TGTGCCAGCAGCCAGAGGGACAGGGGGGCTGTCGGGGAGCTGTTTTTT. This codes for CASSQRDRGAVGELFF.

The chain uses TRBV6-8 and TRBJ1-5, with TRBD1 as a possible D gene (6 bases). The V end was cut by 7 bases, the J end by 5 bases, with 18 bases between. The CDR3 has 15 amino acids. CDR1 is MNHGY and CDR2 is SAAAGT in the germline V gene. The DNA for the CDR3 is TGTGCCAGCACTAACAGGGACCGGGTGGATCAGCCCCAGCATTTT. Translation gives CASTNRDRVDQPQHF.

The J gene is TRBJ1-2, the V gene TRBV7-2, with unresolved D. The V gene lost 1 base and the J gene lost 3 bases, with 6 bases spanning the gap. CDR3 length equals 13 residues. Germline CDR1 and CDR2: SGHTA and FQGNSA. The CDR3 protein is CASSLGGDYGYTF. CDR3 nucleotides: TGTGCCAGCAGCTTAGGGGGAGACTATGGCTACACCTTC.

This rearrangement joins TRBV6-5 to TRBJ2-1, with D uncertain. The germline V gene has CDR1 MNHEY and CDR2 SVGAGI. This CDR3 has 15 residues. Trimming left V 10 bases short and J 0 bases short, with 16 bases between. Here the CDR3 reads CATRRGGTSYNEQFF. CDR3 DNA sequence: TGTGCCACTCGACGAGGCGGAACCTCCTACAATGAGCAGTTCTTC.

The rearrangement uses TRBV29-1 and TRBJ2-7, with D possibly TRBD1 on 5 matching bases. Germline-derived CDR1 and CDR2 are SQVTM and ANQGSEA. Between the trimmed V and J ends, which lost 4 bases and 3 bases, there was a span of 10 bases. CDR3 size: 12 residues. CDR3 sequence: CSVATGHYEQYF. The CDR3 DNA follows: TGCAGCGTTGCAACAGGTCACTACGAGCAGTACTTC.

The V call is TRBV15, the J call TRBJ1-2, with D uncertain. CDR1 is LNHNV and CDR2 is YYDKDF in the germline V gene (reference sequence). CDR3 length: 15 amino acids. Trimming took off 0 bases at V and 1 base at J, with 9 bases between the two ends. The DNA for the CDR3 is TGTGCCACCAGCAGAGAACTAGGATTTAACTATGGCTACACCTTC. The encoded protein is CATSRELGFNYGYTF.

The rearrangement links TRBV5-1 to TRBJ2-3, with 7 bases that match TRBD1. Germline CDR1 SGHRS, CDR2 YFSETQ. The V and J ends lost 4 bases and 0 bases, in that order; junction bases with no gene match: 2. The CDR3 sequence is 14 residues long. The CDR3 DNA reads TGCGCCAGCAGCAGACAGGGCAGCACAGATACGCAGTATTTT. Protein sequence: CASSRQGSTDTQYF.